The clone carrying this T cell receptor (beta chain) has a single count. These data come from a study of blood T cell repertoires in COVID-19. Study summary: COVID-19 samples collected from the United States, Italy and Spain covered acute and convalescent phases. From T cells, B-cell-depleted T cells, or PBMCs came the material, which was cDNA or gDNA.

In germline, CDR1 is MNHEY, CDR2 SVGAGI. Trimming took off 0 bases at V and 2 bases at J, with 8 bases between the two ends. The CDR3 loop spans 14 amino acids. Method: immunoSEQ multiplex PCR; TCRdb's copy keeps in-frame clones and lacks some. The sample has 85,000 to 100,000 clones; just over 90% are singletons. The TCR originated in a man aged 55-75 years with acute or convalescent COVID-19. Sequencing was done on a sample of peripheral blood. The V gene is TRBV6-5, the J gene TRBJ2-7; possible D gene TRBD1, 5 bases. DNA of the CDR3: TGTGCCAGCAGTTACTCTCAGGGCCCCTACGAGCAGTACGTC. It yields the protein CASSYSQGPYEQYV.